Below, 10 T cell receptor beta chains from the same sample are listed, as sequenced in a study of blood T cell repertoires in COVID-19. Profiling relied on immunoSEQ multiplex PCR, and the TCRdb table lists in-frame clones only, not all of them. The sample lists hundreds of thousands of clones; around 90% were seen once. Sequences were obtained from peripheral blood. The receptors stem from a woman aged 25 to 45 with COVID-19, enrolled during active disease.

V usage is TRBV6-6 and J usage is TRBJ1-3, with D possibly matching TRBD1 (6 bases). The germline V and J ends were trimmed by 4 bases and 5 bases, with 12 bases remaining between them. This CDR3 is 14 amino acids long. CDR1 and CDR2 (germline): MNHNY, SVGAGI (reference sequence). The CDR3 DNA follows: TGTGCCAGCAGTTGGGGGCAGGGGAGAAACACCATATATTTT. Its protein product is CASSWGQGRNTIYF.

This chain links TRBV6-6 with TRBJ2-7, with a possible D match to TRBD2 (8 bases). Trimming took 5 bases from V and 0 from J, leaving 26 bases between them. CDR3 length: 19 amino acids. The germline V gene has CDR1 MNHNY and CDR2 SVGAGI (reference sequence). The CDR3 nucleotides read TGTGCCAGCAGTCCGACAGGGTTTATGGGGCTAGCGGGCTCCTACGAGCAGTACGTC. As protein: CASSPTGFMGLAGSYEQYV.

The chain is built from TRBV28 and TRBJ2-7, with D perhaps matching TRBD1 (6 bases). The CDR3 covers 16 residues. Looked up from germline, CDR1 is MDHEN and CDR2 is SYDVKM. Trimming left V 4 bases short and J 0 bases short, with 16 bases between. The CDR3, as DNA: TGTGCCAGCAGTTCATCCGGGACACCGAGCTCCTACGAGCAGTACTTC. Translating it yields CASSSSGTPSSYEQYF.

J is TRBJ2-1 and V is TRBV3-1 (or the pseudogene TRBV3-2); D is unresolved. The CDR3 runs to 16 residues. CDR1 and CDR2 from the germline V gene are LGHDT and YNNKEL (reference sequence). V was cut by 0 bases and J by 2 bases, with 11 bases left in between. The CDR3 nucleotides are TGTGCCAGCAGCCAAGAAAGCCTAGTAACCTACAATGAGCAGTTCTTC. It yields the protein CASSQESLVTYNEQFF.

The rearrangement links TRBV12-5 to TRBJ2-5; the D gene is possibly TRBD2 (5 bases). Germline V gives CDR1 LGHNT, CDR2 FRNRAP. This CDR3 contains 12 residues. Trimming stripped 3 bases from V and 3 bases from J, with 5 bases between. This CDR3 reads CASGFGEETQYF. Written as DNA, the CDR3 is TGTGCTAGTGGTTTCGGGGAAGAGACCCAGTACTTC. The full variable domain, in which reference TRBV12-5 and TRBJ2-5 provide the parts outside the CDR3, is DARVTQTPRHKVTEMGQEVTMRCQPILGHNTVFWYRQTMMQGLELLAYFRNRAPLDDSGMPKDRFSAEMPDATLATLKIQPSEPRDSAVYFCASGFGEETQYFGPGTRLLVL.

This rearrangement joins TRBV7-9 to TRBJ2-7; possibly TRBD2 for D (6 bases). The germline CDR1 and CDR2 sequences are SEHNR and FQNEAQ (reference sequence). The CDR3 runs 17 residues. Trimming left V 5 bases short and J 5 bases short, with 25 bases between. Here the CDR3 reads CASSPSPGSGRRDEQYV. CDR3 DNA sequence: TGTGCCAGCAGCCCGTCCCCAGGCTCAGGTAGGAGGGACGAGCAGTACGTC.

A note on this clone: An end of the junction differs from the germline gene, which may be a read error. The chain couples TRBV4-2 to TRBJ1-2, with D uncertain. The CDR3 has 16 amino acids. Germline CDR1 is LGHNA and CDR2 is YNFKEQ. The CDR3 reads CASSQDWEVAKYGYTF. The CDR3 nucleotides read TGTGCCAGCAGCCAAGATTGGGAGGTCGCTAAGTATGGCTACACCTTC.

The rearrangement uses TRBV2 and TRBJ1-2, with D possibly matching TRBD1 (6 bases). The V gene lost 3 bases and the J gene lost 2 bases, with 10 bases spanning the gap. The germline gives CDR1 SNHLY, CDR2 FYNNEI. The CDR3 spans 14 residues. The CDR3 DNA is TGTGCCAGCAGTGATACAGGGCGAAACTATGGCTACACCTTC. Encoded protein: CASSDTGRNYGYTF.

This clone was observed a handful of times. DNA for the CDR3: TGTGCCAGTAGCATCCTCCAGCTAGCGGGAGAACGCGAGCAGTACGTC. Translation: CASSILQLAGEREQYV. The rearrangement joins TRBV19 to TRBJ2-7; 10 nucleotides align to TRBD2. The CDR3 has 16 residues. Germline V gene sequence: CDR1 LNHDA, CDR2 SQIVND (reference sequence). The J segment lost 6 bases and the V segment lost 6 bases, leaving 14 bases of the junction unmatched.

The chain joins TRBV11-2 to TRBJ2-7; TRBD2 agrees at 8 bases. Germline V CDR1 and CDR2: SGHAT, FQNNGV. V gave up 0 bases and J gave up 3 bases; unmatched junction bases: 10. The CDR3 is made up of 17 amino acids. CDR3 loop: CASSLDSGGGFYYEQYF. The CDR3 nucleotides are TGTGCCAGCAGCTTAGATTCCGGCGGGGGGTTCTACTACGAGCAGTACTTC.